The rows below give T cell receptor beta chains drawn from one sample of a study of blood T cell repertoires in COVID-19. The table came from immunoSEQ multiplex PCR; TCRdb's copy has only in-frame clones and leaves some out. The sample yields 400,000 to 450,000 clones, about 88% seen once. The sequenced material came from peripheral blood. The receptors were sampled from a woman between 40 and 50 years old with COVID-19, enrolled during active disease. Both conserved end residues are part of each CDR3. A D gene is named only where the DNA matches it firmly. Clone size is stated in some rows and not others, as once, few, many or a class when expanded.

.	TRBV3-1/TRBV3-2	TRBJ1-2	.	TGTGCCAGCAGCCAAGGATCCAGCGGCTATGGCTACACCTTC	CASSQGSSGYGYTF
TRBD1	TRBV2	TRBJ1-4	.	TGTGCCAGCAGTGAAGAGGGACAGGGTTTTGAAAAACTGTTTTTT	CASSEEGQGFEKLFF
TRBD1	TRBV6-6	TRBJ1-2	.	TGTGCCAGCAGTTACCTGACAGGGGATGATGGCTACACCTTC	CASSYLTGDDGYTF
.	TRBV2	TRBJ1-3	.	TGTGCCAGCAGATCACAGGGAATCCCTGGAAACACCATATATTTT	CASRSQGIPGNTIYF
TRBD1	TRBV6-6	TRBJ1-4	once	TGTGCCAGCACCCCCGGACAGGGGCAAGAAAAACTGTTTTTT	CASTPGQGQEKLFF
.	TRBV10-3	TRBJ2-2	.	TGTGCCATCAGTCGGACTGACGCGAACACCGGGGAGCTGTTTTTT	CAISRTDANTGELFF
.	TRBV11-2	TRBJ2-1	.	TGTGCCAGCAGCTTAGGGACTACCTACAATGAGCAGTTCTTC	CASSLGTTYNEQFF
TRBD1	TRBV9	TRBJ2-2	many	TGTGCCAGCAGCTTAGAGACAGGGGGCACCGGGGAGCTGTTTTTT	CASSLETGGTGELFF
.	TRBV18	TRBJ1-4	.	TGTGCCAGCTCACCCCGCGGGACCTCTAATGAAAAACTGTTTTTT	CASSPRGTSNEKLFF
.	TRBV29-1	TRBJ1-2	.	TGCAGCGCCAAGCGGCAGTACTCCTATGGCTACACCTTC	CSAKRQYSYGYTF
.	TRBV7-2	TRBJ1-5	.	TGTGCCAGCAGCTTAGGAGGGGGGGATCAGCCCCAGCATTTT	CASSLGGGDQPQHF
.	TRBV19	TRBJ2-7	.	TGTGCCAGTACCAGAGGGGGGAGGGCGGCTGACGAGCAGTACTTC	CASTRGGRAADEQYF
.	TRBV27	TRBJ1-6	.	TGTGCCAGCGCCGTCGGGGTTCAGGCGAATTCACCCCTCCACTTT	CASAVGVQANSPLHF
TRBD1	TRBV6-2/TRBV6-3	TRBJ1-5	.	TGTGCCAGCAGTTACTCGAACCAGGGGGCGCGGGGGCAGCCCCAGCATTTT	CASSYSNQGARGQPQHF
TRBD2	TRBV7-2	TRBJ2-7	.	TGTGCCAGCAGCTTAGCGCAAGGACTAGTCATCGAGCAGTACTTC	CASSLAQGLVIEQYF
.	TRBV9	TRBJ1-5	.	TGTGCCAGCAGCGAAGGGAGCTGGCAGCCCCAGCATTTT	CASSEGSWQPQHF
.	TRBV23-1	TRBJ1-2	.	TGCGCCAGCAGTCAGAGGCGGGGACCGGAGGATGGCTACACCTTC	CASSQRRGPEDGYTF
TRBD2	TRBV7-2	TRBJ2-7	.	TGTGCCACCCGACTAGCGGGATCAGGGGAGCAGTACTTC	CATRLAGSGEQYF
.	TRBV28	TRBJ2-6	.	TGTGCCAGCAATAGTATCGCCTCTGGGGCCAACGTCCTGACTTTC	CASNSIASGANVLTF
TRBD1	TRBV25-1	TRBJ1-1	.	TGTGCCAGCAGACGGCAGACAGGGATCGGTGAAGCTTTCTTT	CASRRQTGIGEAFF
TRBD1	TRBV7-3	TRBJ2-7	.	TGTGCCAGCAGCTTAGGACAGGGGAATCACTACGAGCAGTACTTC	CASSLGQGNHYEQYF
.	TRBV29-1	TRBJ2-2	few	TGCAGCGTCCGGGAAACCGGGGAGCTGTTTTTT	CSVRETGELFF
.	TRBV5-1	TRBJ2-7	.	TGCGCCAGCAGCTTGGGACAGGTCGGCGAGCAGTACTTC	CASSLGQVGEQYF
TRBD1	TRBV19	TRBJ1-1	few	TGTGCCAGTAGTAGGGACAGTGACACTGAAGCTTTCTTT	CASSRDSDTEAFF
TRBD2	TRBV6-1	TRBJ2-7	.	TGTGCCAGCAGTGACGGAGGCGGGGGACTTCTCTACGAGCAGTACTTC	CASSDGGGGLLYEQYF
TRBD1	TRBV27	TRBJ1-2	once	TGTGCCAGCAGTTTCTTTTCAAAACAGGGGCTCGGCTATGGCTACACCTTC	CASSFFSKQGLGYGYTF
.	TRBV5-1	TRBJ2-6	.	TGCGCCAGCAGCCTGGGGGGCGGAGGGAGCTCTGGGGCCAACGTCCTGACTTTC	CASSLGGGGSSGANVLTF
.	TRBV7-2	TRBJ2-5	many	TGTGCCAGCAGCGTCTCCACAGGGACCCAAGAGACCCAGTACTTC	CASSVSTGTQETQYF
TRBD1	TRBV6-5	TRBJ2-7	.	TGTGCCAGCAGTTCTCCCGGGACAGGGAATTACGAGCAGTACTTC	CASSSPGTGNYEQYF
TRBD2	TRBV29-1	TRBJ2-7	once	TGCAGCGTCGATCCCGGGACTAGCGGGGACGAGCAGTACTTC	CSVDPGTSGDEQYF
TRBD1	TRBV19	TRBJ1-2	once	TGTGCCAGTAAAACCTCGCTCCAGGGGGCAGTGTGCTACACCTTC	CASKTSLQGAVCYTF
.	TRBV19	TRBJ1-6	.	TGTGCCAGTAGTCTCAGGGGATCACCCCTCCACTTT	CASSLRGSPLHF
.	TRBV11-3	TRBJ1-1	few	TGTGCCAGCAGCTTAGGAGAGAACACTGAAGCTTTCTTT	CASSLGENTEAFF
.	TRBV6-5	TRBJ2-1	.	TGTGCCAGCAATCCAGGGTGGTTGAGCTACAATGAGCAGTTCTTC	CASNPGWLSYNEQFF
.	TRBV28	TRBJ2-6	.	TGTGCCAGCAGCCCCGGAGGTGGGGCCAACGTCCTGACTTTC	CASSPGGGANVLTF
.	TRBV29-1	TRBJ2-7	.	TGCAGCGTTTGCGGGACAGATTACGAGCAGTACTTC	CSVCGTDYEQYF
.	TRBV21-1	TRBJ2-5	.	TGTGCCAGCAGCAAAGTGCGGGAGACCCAGTACTTC	CASSKVRETQYF
.	TRBV9	TRBJ1-2	.	TGTGCCAGCAGCCTCGGACAACTTGCTAACTATGGCTACACCTTC	CASSLGQLANYGYTF
TRBD1	TRBV29-1	TRBJ1-5	.	TGCAGCGTTGCCGACAGGGTGTCGGAACAGCCCCAGCATTTT	CSVADRVSEQPQHF
.	TRBV18	TRBJ1-4	.	TGTGCCAGCTCACTCAGGCCCCCAGAAAAACTGTTTTTT	CASSLRPPEKLFF